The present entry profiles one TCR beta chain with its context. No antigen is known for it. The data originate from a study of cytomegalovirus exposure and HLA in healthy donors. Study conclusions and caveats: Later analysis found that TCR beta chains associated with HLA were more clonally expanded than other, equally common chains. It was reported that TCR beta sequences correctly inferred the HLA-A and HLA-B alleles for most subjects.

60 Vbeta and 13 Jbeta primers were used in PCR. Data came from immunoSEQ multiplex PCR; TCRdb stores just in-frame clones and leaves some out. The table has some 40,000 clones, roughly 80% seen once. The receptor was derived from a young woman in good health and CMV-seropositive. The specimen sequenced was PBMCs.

The CDR3 reads CASSRQLSGNQPQHF. DNA for the CDR3: TGTGCCAGCAGCCGACAGCTTTCGGGCAATCAGCCCCAGCATTTT. The rearrangement links TRBV7-2 to TRBJ1-5, with TRBD1 as a possible D gene (5 bases). Trimming removed 5 bases at V and 2 bases at J, with 13 bases between. CDR1 and CDR2 (germline): SGHTA, FQGNSA. The CDR3 runs to 15 residues. The full variable domain, rest sourced from reference TRBV7-2 and TRBJ1-5, is GAGVSQSPSNKVTEKGKDVELRCDPISGHTALYWYRQSLGQGLEFLIYFQGNSAPDKSGLPSDRFSAERTGGSVSTLTIQRTQQEDSAVYLCASSRQLSGNQPQHFGDGTRLSIL.